This record looks at one T cell receptor beta chain sequence and its context. Antigen specificity is unknown. With survey level as its setting, the immunoSEQ assay was v3.0. Method: immunoSEQ multiplex PCR; TCRdb's copy keeps in-frame clones and lacks some. The sample shows about 16,000 clones, over 75% of them seen only once. The data belong to a study of long-term antiretroviral therapy in people with HIV. The CDR3 contains 15 residues. Trimming took off 0 bases at V and 1 base at J, with 10 bases between the two ends. Germline-derived CDR1 and CDR2 are SGHAT and FQNNGV. Points from the study as a whole: Adherence to ART, viral resistance and therapy changes lacked any data. Pre-ART expanded TRB clones stayed dominant throughout, though often decreasing after ART.

This receptor was identified in a man in his thirties or forties with HIV. V gene TRBV11-2 combines with J gene TRBJ2-7; D remains ambiguous. The sample here was unsorted PBMCs, taken less than 1.3 years before starting antiretroviral therapy. The CDR3 sequence: CASSLDRAASYEQYF. The CDR3 nucleotides are TGTGCCAGCAGCTTAGACCGGGCCGCATCCTACGAGCAGTACTTC. The full variable domain, with the rest looked up from reference TRBV11-2 and TRBJ2-7, is EAGVAQSPRYKIIEKRQSVAFWCNPISGHATLYWYQQILGQGPKLLIQFQNNGVVDDSQLPKDRFSAERLKGVDSTLKIQPAKLEDSAVYLCASSLDRAASYEQYFGPGTRLTVT.